What follows describes a single T cell receptor (beta chain). What it binds is unknown. Researchers took RNA transcripts and amplified TCR beta CDR3 regions from them. The authors performed first-round RT-PCR with HTBI primers and then a second-round multiplex PCR. TCRdb analysed the multiplex PCR reads with MiXCR anew, one entry per CDR3 protein. The sample shows approximately 700,000 distinct CDR3 sequences, roughly 40% of them seen only once. The sample is drawn from a study of Graves' ophthalmopathy and Graves' hyperthyroidism. At the level of the study: Ahead of any treatment, peripheral blood was obtained at the initial diagnosis. Study outcomes and limitations: Ophthalmopathy cases were distinguished from stable hyperthyroidism by a 13-signature model, reaching about 91% sensitivity and around 80% specificity. Ophthalmopathy progression was predicted with 70% to 71% sensitivity and roughly 74% specificity.

The TCR comes from an adult man with Graves' ophthalmopathy. The specimen sequenced was peripheral blood.

This CDR3 is CAISDQTGIGDYGYTF. For the CDR3, the DNA is TGTGCCATCAGTGACCAAACAGGGATAGGGGACTATGGCTACACCTTC. The gene calls are TRBV10-3 and TRBJ1-2, with D possibly being TRBD1 (6 bases). The CDR3 totals 16 residues. Germline-derived CDR1 and CDR2 are ENHRY and SYGVKD. Deletions cut 3 bases from V and 3 bases from J, with 17 bases between.